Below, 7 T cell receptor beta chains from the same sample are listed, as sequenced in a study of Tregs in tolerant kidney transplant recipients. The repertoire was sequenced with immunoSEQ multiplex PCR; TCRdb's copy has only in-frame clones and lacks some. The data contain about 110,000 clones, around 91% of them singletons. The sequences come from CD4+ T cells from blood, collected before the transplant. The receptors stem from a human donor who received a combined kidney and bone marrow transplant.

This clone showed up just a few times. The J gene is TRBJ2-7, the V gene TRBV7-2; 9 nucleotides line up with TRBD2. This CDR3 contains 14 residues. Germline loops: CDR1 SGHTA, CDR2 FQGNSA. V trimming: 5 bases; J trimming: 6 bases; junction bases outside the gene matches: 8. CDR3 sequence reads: CASSGSGSASEQYF. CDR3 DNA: TGTGCCAGCAGCGGTAGCGGGAGTGCCTCCGAGCAGTACTTC.

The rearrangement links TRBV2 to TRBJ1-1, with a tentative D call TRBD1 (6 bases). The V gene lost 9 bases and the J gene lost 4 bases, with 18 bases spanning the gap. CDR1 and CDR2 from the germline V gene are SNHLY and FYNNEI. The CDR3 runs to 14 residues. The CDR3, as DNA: TGTGCCAGAGAGAGGGGCTTAGGGGGCACTGAAGCTTTCTTT. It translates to CARERGLGGTEAFF. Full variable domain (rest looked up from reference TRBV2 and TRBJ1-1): EPEVTQTPSHQVTQMGQEVILRCVPISNHLYFYWYRQILGQKVEFLVSFYNNEISEKSEIFDDQFSVERPDGSNFTLKIRSTKLEDSAMYFCARERGLGGTEAFFGQGTRLTVV.

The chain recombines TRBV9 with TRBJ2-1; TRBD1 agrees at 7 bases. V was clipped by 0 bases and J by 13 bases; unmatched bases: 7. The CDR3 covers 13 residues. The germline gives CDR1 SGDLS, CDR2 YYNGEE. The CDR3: CASSVAGQDSQFF. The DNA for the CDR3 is TGTGCCAGCAGCGTAGCCGGACAGGATTCTCAGTTCTTC.

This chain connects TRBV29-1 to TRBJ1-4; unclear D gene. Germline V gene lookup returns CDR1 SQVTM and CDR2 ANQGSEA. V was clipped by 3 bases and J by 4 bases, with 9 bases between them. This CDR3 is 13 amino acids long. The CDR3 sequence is CSVEWEDNEKLFF. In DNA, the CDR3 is TGCAGCGTTGAGTGGGAGGATAATGAAAAACTGTTTTTT.

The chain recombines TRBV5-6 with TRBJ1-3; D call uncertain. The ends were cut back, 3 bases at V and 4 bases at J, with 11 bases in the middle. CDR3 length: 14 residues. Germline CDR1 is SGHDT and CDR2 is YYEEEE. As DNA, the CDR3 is TGTGCCAGCAGCTCCGAGAGCCCCGGAAACACCATATATTTT. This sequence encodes CASSSESPGNTIYF. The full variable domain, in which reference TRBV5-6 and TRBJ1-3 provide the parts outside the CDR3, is DAGVTQSPTHLIKTRGQQVTLRCSPKSGHDTVSWYQQALGQGPQFIFQYYEEEERQRGNFPDRFSGHQFPNYSSELNVNALLLGDSALYLCASSSESPGNTIYFGEGSWLTVV.

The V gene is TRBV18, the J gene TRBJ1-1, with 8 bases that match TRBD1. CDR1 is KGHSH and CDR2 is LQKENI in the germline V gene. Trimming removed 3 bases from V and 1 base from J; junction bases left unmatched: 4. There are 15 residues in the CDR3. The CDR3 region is CASSPLGQGNTEAFF. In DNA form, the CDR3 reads TGTGCCAGCTCACCCCTAGGACAGGGGAACACTGAAGCTTTCTTT. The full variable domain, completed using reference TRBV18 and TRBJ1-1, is NAGVMQNPRHLVRRRGQEARLRCSPMKGHSHVYWYRQLPEEGLKFMVYLQKENIIDESGMPKERFSAEFPKEGPSILRIQQVVRGDSAAYFCASSPLGQGNTEAFFGQGTRLTVV.

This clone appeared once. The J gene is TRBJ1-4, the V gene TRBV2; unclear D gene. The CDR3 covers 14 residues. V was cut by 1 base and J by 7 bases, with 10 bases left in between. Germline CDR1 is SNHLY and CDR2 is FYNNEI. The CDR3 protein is CASSEETGGEKLFF. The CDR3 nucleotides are TGTGCCAGCAGTGAAGAGACTGGAGGTGAAAAACTGTTTTTT.